The rows below give T cell receptor beta chains drawn from one sample of a study of T cell responses to AZD1222 COVID-19 vaccine. TCRdb's table, derived via immunoSEQ multiplex PCR, lists solely in-frame clones and lacks some. The sample has about 170,000 clones; approximately 90% are singletons. Here the sequenced sample was peripheral blood, taken 28 days after the second AZD1222 dose. Receptors were obtained from an adult who received the AZD1222 COVID-19 vaccine. CDR3s include the opening cysteine and the closing phenylalanine or tryptophan. D genes are given only for firm matches. The listing skips clone size in some rows; elsewhere it reads once, few, many or a size class.

v_gene: TRBV6-5
d_gene: TRBD2
j_gene: TRBJ2-7
abundance: -
CDR3aa: CASSYSSGGAGEQYF
CDR3nt: TGTGCCAGCAGTTACTCAAGCGGGGGGGCCGGCGAGCAGTACTTC

v_gene: TRBV7-9
d_gene: -
j_gene: TRBJ2-1
abundance: -
CDR3aa: CASRPGHPDPEFF
CDR3nt: TGTGCCAGCAGACCGGGACACCCGGATCCTGAGTTCTTC

v_gene: TRBV7-9
d_gene: -
j_gene: TRBJ1-1
abundance: -
CDR3aa: CASSLSLAGRANTEAFF
CDR3nt: TGTGCCAGCAGCTTGTCCCTCGCGGGTCGGGCGAACACTGAAGCTTTCTTT

v_gene: TRBV5-8
d_gene: TRBD1
j_gene: TRBJ2-7
abundance: -
CDR3aa: CASSFTGGGLEQYF
CDR3nt: TGTGCCAGCAGCTTTACAGGGGGCGGGCTGGAGCAGTACTTC

v_gene: TRBV25-1
d_gene: -
j_gene: TRBJ1-3
abundance: once
CDR3aa: CASSEGDMSGNTIYF
CDR3nt: TGTGCCAGCAGTGAAGGTGACATGTCTGGAAACACCATATATTTT

v_gene: TRBV11-2
d_gene: -
j_gene: TRBJ2-3
abundance: -
CDR3aa: CASSYNTDTQYF
CDR3nt: TGTGCCAGCAGTTATAATACAGATACGCAGTATTTT

v_gene: TRBV5-4
d_gene: TRBD2
j_gene: TRBJ2-7
abundance: -
CDR3aa: CASSISGGAEDEQYF
CDR3nt: TGTGCCAGCAGCATTAGCGGGGGGGCCGAAGACGAGCAGTACTTC

v_gene: TRBV10-3
d_gene: -
j_gene: TRBJ1-1
abundance: -
CDR3aa: CAISELPPWGEAFF
CDR3nt: TGTGCCATCAGTGAGCTCCCTCCTTGGGGAGAAGCTTTCTTT

v_gene: TRBV2
d_gene: -
j_gene: TRBJ1-3
abundance: few
CDR3aa: CASSEEGRGYSGNTIYF
CDR3nt: TGTGCCAGCAGTGAAGAGGGTCGGGGGTACTCTGGAAACACCATATATTTT

v_gene: TRBV5-1
d_gene: -
j_gene: TRBJ1-1
abundance: -
CDR3aa: CASSFYRATEAFF
CDR3nt: TGCGCCAGCAGCTTCTACAGGGCCACTGAAGCTTTCTTT

v_gene: TRBV4-1
d_gene: TRBD2
j_gene: TRBJ2-1
abundance: -
CDR3aa: CASSLTSGGDNEQFF
CDR3nt: TGCGCCAGCAGCCTGACTAGCGGGGGAGATAATGAGCAGTTCTTC

v_gene: TRBV6-1
d_gene: TRBD1
j_gene: TRBJ1-2
abundance: -
CDR3aa: CASSAIPGTDTNYGYTF
CDR3nt: TGTGCCAGCAGTGCGATTCCCGGGACAGATACTAACTATGGCTACACCTTC

v_gene: TRBV7-2
d_gene: TRBD1
j_gene: TRBJ1-1
abundance: -
CDR3aa: CASSVGQGAGEAFF
CDR3nt: TGTGCCAGCAGCGTTGGGCAGGGGGCCGGTGAAGCTTTCTTT

v_gene: TRBV7-2
d_gene: -
j_gene: TRBJ2-7
abundance: -
CDR3aa: CASSISHYEQYF
CDR3nt: TGTGCCAGCAGCATAAGCCACTACGAGCAGTACTTC

v_gene: TRBV20-1
d_gene: -
j_gene: TRBJ1-2
abundance: -
CDR3aa: CSASLLSGYYGYTF
CDR3nt: TGCAGTGCTAGTTTGTTATCGGGGTACTATGGCTACACCTTC

v_gene: TRBV7-2
d_gene: -
j_gene: TRBJ1-1
abundance: -
CDR3aa: CASSQRAGSTEAFF
CDR3nt: TGTGCCAGCAGTCAGCGAGCAGGGAGCACTGAAGCTTTCTTT

v_gene: TRBV7-9
d_gene: TRBD2
j_gene: TRBJ2-1
abundance: -
CDR3aa: CASSPQERGNNEQFF
CDR3nt: TGTGCCAGCAGCCCCCAAGAGCGGGGGAACAATGAGCAGTTCTTC

v_gene: TRBV3-1/TRBV3-2
d_gene: -
j_gene: TRBJ1-1
abundance: -
CDR3aa: CASSHTPNTEAFF
CDR3nt: TGTGCCAGCAGTCACACCCCGAACACTGAAGCTTTCTTT

v_gene: TRBV27
d_gene: TRBD1
j_gene: TRBJ1-5
abundance: -
CDR3aa: CASSPLRDREQPQHF
CDR3nt: TGTGCCAGCAGTCCCTTGCGGGACAGGGAACAGCCCCAGCATTTT

v_gene: TRBV24-1
d_gene: TRBD2
j_gene: TRBJ2-5
abundance: -
CDR3aa: CATSDGLAEQETQYF
CDR3nt: TGTGCCACCAGTGATGGACTAGCGGAGCAAGAGACCCAGTACTTC

v_gene: TRBV7-9
d_gene: TRBD1
j_gene: TRBJ1-1
abundance: -
CDR3aa: CASSSRTGPTDTEAFF
CDR3nt: TGTGCCAGCAGCTCCCGGACAGGGCCGACGGACACTGAAGCTTTCTTT

v_gene: TRBV7-2
d_gene: -
j_gene: TRBJ1-2
abundance: -
CDR3aa: CASSQRVAGENYGYTF
CDR3nt: TGTGCCAGCAGCCAGAGGGTTGCGGGGGAAAACTATGGCTACACCTTC

v_gene: TRBV5-5
d_gene: -
j_gene: TRBJ2-6
abundance: once
CDR3aa: CASSFSDSGANVLTF
CDR3nt: TGTGCCAGCAGCTTCTCGGACTCTGGGGCCAACGTCCTGACTTTC

v_gene: TRBV6-5
d_gene: -
j_gene: TRBJ1-4
abundance: -
CDR3aa: CASSYRPNEKLFF
CDR3nt: TGTGCCAGCAGTTACCGGCCTAATGAAAAACTGTTTTTT

v_gene: TRBV2
d_gene: -
j_gene: TRBJ1-2
abundance: -
CDR3aa: CASRMGGYGYTF
CDR3nt: TGTGCCAGCAGGATGGGAGGATATGGCTACACCTTC

v_gene: TRBV9
d_gene: -
j_gene: TRBJ2-7
abundance: once
CDR3aa: CASSPRVGSYEQYF
CDR3nt: TGTGCCAGCAGCCCGAGGGTTGGAAGCTACGAGCAGTACTTC

v_gene: TRBV30
d_gene: -
j_gene: TRBJ1-4
abundance: -
CDR3aa: CAWTPGTDEKLFF
CDR3nt: TGTGCCTGGACCCCGGGGACCGACGAAAAACTGTTTTTT

v_gene: TRBV14
d_gene: -
j_gene: TRBJ2-3
abundance: -
CDR3aa: CASSRTRDTQYF
CDR3nt: TGTGCCAGCAGCCGGACCCGGGATACGCAGTATTTT

v_gene: TRBV6-2/TRBV6-3
d_gene: TRBD1
j_gene: TRBJ1-2
abundance: -
CDR3aa: CASSHGQGSYGYTF
CDR3nt: TGTGCCAGCAGCCATGGACAGGGGAGCTATGGCTACACCTTC

v_gene: TRBV30
d_gene: TRBD1
j_gene: TRBJ2-2
abundance: -
CDR3aa: CAWSVTGDNTGELFF
CDR3nt: TGTGCCTGGAGTGTTACAGGGGATAACACCGGGGAGCTGTTTTTT

v_gene: TRBV6-1
d_gene: -
j_gene: TRBJ2-7
abundance: -
CDR3aa: CASSEWGRGLSYEQYF
CDR3nt: TGTGCCAGCAGTGAATGGGGCAGGGGATTGTCCTACGAGCAGTACTTC

v_gene: TRBV5-4
d_gene: -
j_gene: TRBJ2-2
abundance: -
CDR3aa: CASSFGRLETTGELFF
CDR3nt: TGTGCCAGCAGCTTTGGGAGGCTCGAGACCACCGGGGAGCTGTTTTTT

v_gene: TRBV18
d_gene: -
j_gene: TRBJ1-3
abundance: -
CDR3aa: CASSPPGLKYSGNTIYF
CDR3nt: TGTGCCAGCTCACCACCGGGGCTAAAGTACTCTGGAAACACCATATATTTT

v_gene: TRBV6-5
d_gene: -
j_gene: TRBJ1-4
abundance: -
CDR3aa: CASSYSGQTNEKLFF
CDR3nt: TGTGCCAGCAGTTACTCGGGACAAACTAATGAAAAACTGTTTTTT

v_gene: TRBV7-2
d_gene: -
j_gene: TRBJ1-2
abundance: -
CDR3aa: CASSPRLIYGYTF
CDR3nt: TGTGCCAGCAGCCCCCGTCTTATCTATGGCTACACCTTC

v_gene: TRBV7-9
d_gene: -
j_gene: TRBJ2-7
abundance: -
CDR3aa: CASSLTSSYEQYF
CDR3nt: TGTGCCAGCAGCCTTACTAGCAGCTACGAGCAGTACTTC

v_gene: TRBV7-2
d_gene: -
j_gene: TRBJ1-1
abundance: -
CDR3aa: CASSLGGRQPNTEAFF
CDR3nt: TGTGCCAGCAGCTTAGGTGGACGCCAGCCCAACACTGAAGCTTTCTTT

v_gene: TRBV12-3/TRBV12-4
d_gene: -
j_gene: TRBJ2-5
abundance: -
CDR3aa: CASSEEETQYF
CDR3nt: TGTGCCAGCAGCGAGGAGGAGACCCAGTACTTC

v_gene: TRBV5-4
d_gene: -
j_gene: TRBJ2-7
abundance: few
CDR3aa: CASSRESSYEQYF
CDR3nt: TGTGCCAGCAGCAGGGAAAGCTCCTACGAGCAGTACTTC

v_gene: TRBV10-3
d_gene: TRBD2
j_gene: TRBJ2-5
abundance: -
CDR3aa: CAISDMTSGGQETQYF
CDR3nt: TGTGCCATCAGCGACATGACTAGCGGGGGGCAAGAGACCCAGTACTTC

v_gene: TRBV6-5
d_gene: TRBD1
j_gene: TRBJ1-6
abundance: -
CDR3aa: CASSSIRGGGSPLHF
CDR3nt: TGTGCCAGCAGCTCCATCAGGGGGGGTGGTTCACCCCTCCACTTT